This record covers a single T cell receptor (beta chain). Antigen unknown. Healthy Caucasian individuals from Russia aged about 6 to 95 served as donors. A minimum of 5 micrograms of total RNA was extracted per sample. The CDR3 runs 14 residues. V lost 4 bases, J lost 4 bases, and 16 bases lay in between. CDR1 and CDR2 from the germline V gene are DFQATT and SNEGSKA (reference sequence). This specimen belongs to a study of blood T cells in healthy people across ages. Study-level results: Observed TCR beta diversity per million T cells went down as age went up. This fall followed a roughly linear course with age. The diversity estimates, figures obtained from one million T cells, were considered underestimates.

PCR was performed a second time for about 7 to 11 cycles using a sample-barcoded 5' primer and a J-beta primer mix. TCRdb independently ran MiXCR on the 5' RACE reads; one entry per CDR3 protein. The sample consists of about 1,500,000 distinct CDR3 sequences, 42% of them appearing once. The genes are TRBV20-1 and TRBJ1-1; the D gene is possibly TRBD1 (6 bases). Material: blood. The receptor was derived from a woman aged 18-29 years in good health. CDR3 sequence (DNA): TGCAGTGCTATAAGAGGACAGAGGGGCACTGAAGCTTTCTTT. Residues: CSAIRGQRGTEAFF.